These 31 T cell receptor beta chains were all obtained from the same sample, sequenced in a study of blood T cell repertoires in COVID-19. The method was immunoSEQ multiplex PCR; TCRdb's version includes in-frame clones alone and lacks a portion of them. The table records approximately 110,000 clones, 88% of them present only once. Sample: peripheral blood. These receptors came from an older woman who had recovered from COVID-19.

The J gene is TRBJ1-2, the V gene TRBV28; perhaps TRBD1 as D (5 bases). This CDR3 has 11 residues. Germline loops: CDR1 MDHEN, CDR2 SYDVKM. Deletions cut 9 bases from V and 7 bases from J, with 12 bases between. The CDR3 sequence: CASGGTFGYTF. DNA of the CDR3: TGTGCCAGTGGGGGGACGTTTGGCTACACCTTC.

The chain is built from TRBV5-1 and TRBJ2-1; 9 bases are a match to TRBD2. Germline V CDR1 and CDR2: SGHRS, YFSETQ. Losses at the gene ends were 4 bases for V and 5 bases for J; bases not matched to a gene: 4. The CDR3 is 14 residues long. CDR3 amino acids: CASSRTSENNEQFF. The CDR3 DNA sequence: TGCGCCAGCAGCCGGACTAGCGAAAACAATGAGCAGTTCTTC.

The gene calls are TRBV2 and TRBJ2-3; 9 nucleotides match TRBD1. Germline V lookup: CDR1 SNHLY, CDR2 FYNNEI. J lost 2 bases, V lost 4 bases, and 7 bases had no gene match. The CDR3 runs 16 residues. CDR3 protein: CASSATGGRTTDTQYF. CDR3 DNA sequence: TGTGCCAGCAGTGCTACAGGGGGCCGCACCACAGATACGCAGTATTTT.

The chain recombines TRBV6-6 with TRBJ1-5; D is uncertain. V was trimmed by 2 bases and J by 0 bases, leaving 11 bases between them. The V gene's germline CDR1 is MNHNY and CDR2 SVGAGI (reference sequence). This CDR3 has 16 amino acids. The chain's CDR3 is CASSYVTENSNQPQHF. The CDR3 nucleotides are TGTGCCAGCAGTTACGTGACGGAGAATAGCAATCAGCCCCAGCATTTT.

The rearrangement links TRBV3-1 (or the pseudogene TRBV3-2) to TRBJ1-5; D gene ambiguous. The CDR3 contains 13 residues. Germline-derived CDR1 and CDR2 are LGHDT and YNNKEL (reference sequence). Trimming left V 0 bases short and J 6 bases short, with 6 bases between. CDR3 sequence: CASSQDAVQPQHF. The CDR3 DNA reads TGTGCCAGCAGCCAAGATGCGGTTCAGCCCCAGCATTTT.

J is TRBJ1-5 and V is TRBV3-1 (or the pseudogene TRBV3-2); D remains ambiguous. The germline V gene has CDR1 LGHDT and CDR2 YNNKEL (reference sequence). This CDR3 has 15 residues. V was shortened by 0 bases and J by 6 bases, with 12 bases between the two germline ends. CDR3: CASSQDPGGRQPQHF. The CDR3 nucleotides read TGTGCCAGCAGCCAAGATCCGGGAGGGCGTCAGCCCCAGCATTTT.

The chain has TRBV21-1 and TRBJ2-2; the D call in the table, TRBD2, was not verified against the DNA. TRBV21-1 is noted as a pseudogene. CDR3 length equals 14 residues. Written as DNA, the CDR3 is TGTGCCAGCCTTCTGCACGGAGACACCGGGGAGCTGTTTTTT. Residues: CASLLHGDTGELFF.

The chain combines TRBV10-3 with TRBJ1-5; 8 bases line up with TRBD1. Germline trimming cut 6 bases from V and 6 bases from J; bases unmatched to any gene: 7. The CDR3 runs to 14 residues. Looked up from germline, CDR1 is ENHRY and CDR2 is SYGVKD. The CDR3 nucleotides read TGTGCCATCAGAGGGGGACAGGAGAGTCAGCCCCAGCATTTT. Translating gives CAIRGGQESQPQHF.

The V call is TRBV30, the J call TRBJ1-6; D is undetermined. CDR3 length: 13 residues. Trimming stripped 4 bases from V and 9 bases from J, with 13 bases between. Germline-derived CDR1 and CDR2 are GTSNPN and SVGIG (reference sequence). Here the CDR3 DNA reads TGTGCCTGGACGCGGTATCCCTTTTCACCCCTCCACTTT. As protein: CAWTRYPFSPLHF.

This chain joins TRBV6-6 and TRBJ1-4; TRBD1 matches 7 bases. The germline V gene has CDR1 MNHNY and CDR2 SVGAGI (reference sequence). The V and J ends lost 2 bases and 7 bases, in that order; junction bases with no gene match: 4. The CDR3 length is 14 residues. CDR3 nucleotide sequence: TGTGCCAGCAGTTACCGGGACAGAGGTGAAAAACTGTTTTTT. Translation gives CASSYRDRGEKLFF.

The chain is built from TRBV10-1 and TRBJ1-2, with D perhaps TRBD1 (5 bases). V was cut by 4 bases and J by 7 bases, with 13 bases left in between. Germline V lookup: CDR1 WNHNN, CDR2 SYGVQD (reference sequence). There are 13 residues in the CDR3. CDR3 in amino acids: CASSAKQDCGYTF. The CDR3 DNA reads TGCGCCAGCAGTGCGAAACAGGATTGTGGCTACACCTTC.

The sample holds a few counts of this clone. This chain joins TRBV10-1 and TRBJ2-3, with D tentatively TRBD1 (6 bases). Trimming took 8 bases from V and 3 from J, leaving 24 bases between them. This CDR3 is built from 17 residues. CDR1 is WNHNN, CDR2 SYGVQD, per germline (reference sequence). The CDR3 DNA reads TGCGCCAGCTACCCGGTGTTTCGGACGAGGGGGACAGATACGCAGTATTTT. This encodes CASYPVFRTRGTDTQYF.

CDR3 sequence (DNA): TGTGCCATCCGGGGACGGACAGGGACGAACACCGGGGAGCTGTTTTTT. It encodes CAIRGRTGTNTGELFF. The V call is TRBV10-3, the J call TRBJ2-2, with 8 bases identical to TRBD1. Germline trimming cut 8 bases from V and 0 bases from J; bases unmatched to any gene: 8. Germline assignment: CDR1 ENHRY and CDR2 SYGVKD. The CDR3 contains 16 residues.

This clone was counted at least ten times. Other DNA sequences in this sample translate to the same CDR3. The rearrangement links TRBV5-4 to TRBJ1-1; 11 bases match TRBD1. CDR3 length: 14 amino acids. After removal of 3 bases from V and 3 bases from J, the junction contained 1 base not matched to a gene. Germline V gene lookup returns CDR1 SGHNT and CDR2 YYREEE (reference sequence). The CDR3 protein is CASSWGQGDTEAFF. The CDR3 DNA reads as TGTGCCAGCAGCTGGGGACAGGGGGACACTGAAGCTTTCTTT.

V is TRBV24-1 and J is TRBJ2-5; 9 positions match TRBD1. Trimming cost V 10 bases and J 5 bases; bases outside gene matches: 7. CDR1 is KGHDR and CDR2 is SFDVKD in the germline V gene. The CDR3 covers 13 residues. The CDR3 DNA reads TGTGCCACTCAAGGACAGGGGAAGGAGACCCAGTACTTC. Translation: CATQGQGKETQYF.

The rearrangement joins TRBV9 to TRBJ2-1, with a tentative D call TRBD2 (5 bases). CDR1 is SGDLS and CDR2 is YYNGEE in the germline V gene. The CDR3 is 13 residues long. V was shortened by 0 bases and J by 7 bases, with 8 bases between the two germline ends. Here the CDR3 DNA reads TGTGCCAGCAGCGTAGGAGGCGGGAATGAGCAGTTCTTC. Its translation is CASSVGGGNEQFF.

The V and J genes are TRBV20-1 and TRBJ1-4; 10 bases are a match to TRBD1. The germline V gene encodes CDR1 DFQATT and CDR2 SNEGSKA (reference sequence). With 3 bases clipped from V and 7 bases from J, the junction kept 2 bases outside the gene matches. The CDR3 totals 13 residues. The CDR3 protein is CSASGTGVEKLFF. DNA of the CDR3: TGCAGTGCTAGTGGGACAGGGGTTGAAAAACTGTTTTTT.

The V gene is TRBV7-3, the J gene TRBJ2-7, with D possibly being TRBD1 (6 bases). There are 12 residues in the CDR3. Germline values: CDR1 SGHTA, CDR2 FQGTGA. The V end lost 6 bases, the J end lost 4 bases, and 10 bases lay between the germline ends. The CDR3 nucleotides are TGTGCCAGCAGTTCCCAGGGGTACGAGCAGTACTTC. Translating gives CASSSQGYEQYF.

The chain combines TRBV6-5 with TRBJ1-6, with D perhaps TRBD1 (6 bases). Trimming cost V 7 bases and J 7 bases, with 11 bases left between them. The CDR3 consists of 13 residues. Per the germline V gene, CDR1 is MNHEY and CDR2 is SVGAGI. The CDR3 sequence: CASTRQENSPLHF. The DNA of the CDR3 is TGTGCCAGCACTCGACAGGAGAATTCACCCCTCCACTTT.

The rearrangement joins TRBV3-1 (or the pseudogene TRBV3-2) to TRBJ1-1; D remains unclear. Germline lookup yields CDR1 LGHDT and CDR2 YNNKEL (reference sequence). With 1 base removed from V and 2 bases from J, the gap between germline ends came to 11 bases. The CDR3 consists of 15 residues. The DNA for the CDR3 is TGTGCCAGCAGCCAAGGTTCCGGGTCAAACACTGAAGCTTTCTTT. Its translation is CASSQGSGSNTEAFF.

The CDR3 region is CASSIAAGSEAFF. The CDR3 DNA sequence: TGTGCCAGTAGTATAGCCGCGGGAAGTGAAGCTTTCTTT. This chain uses TRBV19 with TRBJ1-1, with D uncertain. The CDR3 spans 13 residues. Germline values: CDR1 LNHDA, CDR2 SQIVND (reference sequence). Trimming cost V 1 base and J 7 bases, with 10 bases left between them. The complete variable domain, with remaining parts taken from reference TRBV19 and TRBJ1-1, reads DGGITQSPKYLFRKEGQNVTLSCEQNLNHDAMYWYRQDPGQGLRLIYYSQIVNDFQKGDIAEGYSVSREKKESFPLTVTSAQKNPTAFYLCASSIAAGSEAFFGQGTRLTVV.

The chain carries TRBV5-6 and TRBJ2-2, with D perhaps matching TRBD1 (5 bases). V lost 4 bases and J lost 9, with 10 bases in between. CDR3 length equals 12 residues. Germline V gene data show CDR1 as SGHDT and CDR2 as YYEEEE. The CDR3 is CASSQGHRELFF. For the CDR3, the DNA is TGTGCCAGCAGCCAGGGTCATCGGGAGCTGTTTTTT.

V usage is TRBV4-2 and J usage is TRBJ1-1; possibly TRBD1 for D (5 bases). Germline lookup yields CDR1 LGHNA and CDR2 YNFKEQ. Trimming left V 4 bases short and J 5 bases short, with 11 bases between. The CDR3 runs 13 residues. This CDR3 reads CASSRSRGTEAFF. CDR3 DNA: TGTGCCAGCAGCCGGTCCCGGGGGACTGAAGCTTTCTTT.

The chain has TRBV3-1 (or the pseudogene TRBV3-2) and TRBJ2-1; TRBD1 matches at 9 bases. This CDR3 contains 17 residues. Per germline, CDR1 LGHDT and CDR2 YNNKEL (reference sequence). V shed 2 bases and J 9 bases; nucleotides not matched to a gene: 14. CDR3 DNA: TGTGCCAGCAGCCAATACAACAGGGGGCGAGCGGTGAGTGAGCAGTTCTTC. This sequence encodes CASSQYNRGRAVSEQFF.

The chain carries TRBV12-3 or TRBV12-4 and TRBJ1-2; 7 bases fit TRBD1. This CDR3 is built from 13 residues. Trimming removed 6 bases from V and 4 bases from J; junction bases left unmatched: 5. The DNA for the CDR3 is TGTGCCAGCAGGTCCCAGGGGGGCTATGGCTACACCTTC. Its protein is CASRSQGGYGYTF.

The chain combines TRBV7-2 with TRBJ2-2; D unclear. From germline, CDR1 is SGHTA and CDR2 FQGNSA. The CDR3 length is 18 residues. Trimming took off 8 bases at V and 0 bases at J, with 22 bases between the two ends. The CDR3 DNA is TGTGCCAGCTCAGCTCCCGGTACACTACCTCCGAACACCGGGGAGCTGTTTTTT. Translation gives CASSAPGTLPPNTGELFF.

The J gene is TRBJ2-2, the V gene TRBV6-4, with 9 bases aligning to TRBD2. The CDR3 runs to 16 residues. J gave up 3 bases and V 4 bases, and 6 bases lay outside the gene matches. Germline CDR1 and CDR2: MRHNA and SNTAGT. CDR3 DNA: TGTGCCAGCAGTGCGGCGGGAGGGCGGTACACCGGGGAGCTGTTTTTT. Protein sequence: CASSAAGGRYTGELFF.

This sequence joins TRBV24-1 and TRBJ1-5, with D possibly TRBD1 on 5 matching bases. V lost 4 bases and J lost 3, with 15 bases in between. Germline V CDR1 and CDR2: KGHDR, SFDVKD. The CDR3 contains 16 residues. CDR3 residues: CATSDPREGDNQPQHF. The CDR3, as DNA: TGTGCCACCAGTGACCCCAGGGAGGGAGACAATCAGCCCCAGCATTTT.

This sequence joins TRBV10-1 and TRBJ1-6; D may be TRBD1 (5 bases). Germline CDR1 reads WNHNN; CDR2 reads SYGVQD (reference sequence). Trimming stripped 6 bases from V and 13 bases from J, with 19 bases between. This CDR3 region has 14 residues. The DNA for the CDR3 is TGCGCCAGCAGGCTCCGGGACTGTCCTTCCCCCCTCCACTTT. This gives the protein CASRLRDCPSPLHF.

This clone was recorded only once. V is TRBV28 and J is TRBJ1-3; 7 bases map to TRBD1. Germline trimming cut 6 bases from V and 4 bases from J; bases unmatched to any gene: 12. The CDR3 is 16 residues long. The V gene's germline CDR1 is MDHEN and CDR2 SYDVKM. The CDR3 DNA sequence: TGTGCCAGCAGCTCCGGGACAGAGGTGGTAGGAAACACCATATATTTT. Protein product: CASSSGTEVVGNTIYF. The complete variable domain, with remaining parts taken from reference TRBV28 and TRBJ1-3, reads DVKVTQSSRYLVKRTGEKVFLECVQDMDHENMFWYRQDPGLGLRLIYFSYDVKMKEKGDIPEGYSVSREKKERFSLILESASTNQTSMYLCASSSGTEVVGNTIYFGEGSWLTVV.

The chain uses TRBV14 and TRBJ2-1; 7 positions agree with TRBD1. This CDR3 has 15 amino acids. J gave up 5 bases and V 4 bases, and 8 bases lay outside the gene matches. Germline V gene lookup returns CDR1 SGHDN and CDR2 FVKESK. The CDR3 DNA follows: TGTGCCAGCAGCCGTCCTCGGCAGGGGGACAATGAGCAGTTCTTC. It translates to CASSRPRQGDNEQFF.